The source of this T cell receptor (beta chain) is a study of chronic HIV infection and antiretroviral therapy. The sample holds a few counts of this clonotype. CDR3 length equals 16 residues. The V and J ends lost 6 bases and 0 bases respectively, with 12 bases between them. Germline-derived CDR1 and CDR2 are MDHEN and SYDVKM. TCRdb re-analysed the 5' RACE reads in MiXCR, keeping a single row per CDR3 protein. Among 40,000 to 50,000 distinct CDR3 sequences listed, approximately 19% were seen once. This TCR derives from an adult who had HIV and had not received antiretroviral therapy, or was an uninfected healthy control (not recorded which). V is TRBV28 and J is TRBJ2-6; no reliable D call. What was sequenced was peripheral blood. CDR3 DNA: TGTGCCAGCAGCCCGGAACTCGGCTCTGGGGCCAACGTCCTGACTTTC. It is translated as CASSPELGSGANVLTF.